What follows describes a single T cell receptor (beta chain). Germline V CDR1 and CDR2: MGHRA, YSYEKL. CDR3 length equals 15 residues. J was trimmed by 2 bases and V by 2 bases; bases with no gene match: 5. This specimen belongs to a study of blood T cell repertoires in COVID-19. For the study at large: There were acute and convalescent COVID-19 samples, and they came from the United States, Italy and Spain. In each case, the material was cDNA or gDNA derived from T cells, B-cell-depleted T cells, or PBMCs.

In the authors' workflow: Estimation of nucleated cell counts relied on the amplification of reference gene primers. Produced via immunoSEQ multiplex PCR; TCRdb's table is partial and in-frame only. Clone size and the V and J calls come from that table; the DNA yielded D and trimming. Of roughly 43,000 clones listed, about 87% are singletons. The gene calls are TRBV4-1 and TRBJ2-7, with 8 positions matching TRBD1. The source is a man aged 55 to 70 with active COVID-19. The specimen was peripheral blood. In DNA, the CDR3 is TGCGCCAGCAGCCAACCTCGGACAGGGACCTACGAGCAGTACTTC. Protein sequence: CASSQPRTGTYEQYF.